This T cell receptor (beta chain) was obtained from a study of T cells after yellow fever vaccination. For the study at large: Any fraction with a low cell number was prepared using SMART-Seq v4 Ultra Low Input.

This clonotype was picked up a small number of times. Its target is not known. Trimming took 6 bases from V and 5 from J; bases not matched to a gene: 11. CDR3 length: 17 amino acids. Germline CDR1 reads LNHDA; CDR2 reads SQIVND (reference sequence). Study observations and caveats: Weaker, the secondary response had a peak occurring faster, on day 5 versus 15.

A universal primer site and UMIs were added as TCR cDNA was made by 5'RACE template switching. TCRdb re-derived calls from the 5' RACE reads in MiXCR, one entry per CDR3 protein. This table has some 550,000 distinct CDR3 sequences, roughly a fifth appearing once. The sequence came from a man between 25 and 39 years old who received the YFV17D yellow fever vaccine. Here the sequenced sample was PBMCs, taken 15 days after the yellow fever booster vaccination. The gene calls are TRBV19 and TRBJ2-2; 11 bases match TRBD1. The CDR3 DNA reads as TGTGCCAGTAGGGCGGACAGGGGGCCGATGAGGACCGGGGAGCTGTTTTTT. It codes for CASRADRGPMRTGELFF. The full variable domain, in which reference TRBV19 and TRBJ2-2 provide the parts outside the CDR3, is DGGITQSPKYLFRKEGQNVTLSCEQNLNHDAMYWYRQDPGQGLRLIYYSQIVNDFQKGDIAEGYSVSREKKESFPLTVTSAQKNPTAFYLCASRADRGPMRTGELFFGEGSRLTVL.